The 23 T cell receptor beta chains given below trace back to one sample, sequenced in a study of shared clonotypes between healthy human individuals. Assay used: immunoSEQ multiplex PCR; TCRdb lists only in-frame clones, some missing. The sample lists approximately 480,000 clones, about three quarters occurring once. The sequenced sample was PBMCs. These receptors were collected from a woman between 35 and 50 years old in good health. Some clones in this sample may be carry-over from other donors' samples.

The chain is built from TRBV18 and TRBJ2-3; D might be TRBD1 or TRBD2, each matching 5 bases. The V and J ends lost 2 bases and 1 base respectively, with 13 bases between them. Germline V gene sequence: CDR1 KGHSH, CDR2 LQKENI. CDR3 length equals 16 residues. The CDR3: CASSPMSLGGTDTQYF. The CDR3, as DNA: TGTGCCAGCTCACCAATGAGTTTGGGGGGCACAGATACGCAGTATTTT. The full variable domain, in which reference TRBV18 and TRBJ2-3 provide the parts outside the CDR3, is NAGVMQNPRHLVRRRGQEARLRCSPMKGHSHVYWYRQLPEEGLKFMVYLQKENIIDESGMPKERFSAEFPKEGPSILRIQQVVRGDSAAYFCASSPMSLGGTDTQYFGPGTRLTVL.

The chain couples TRBV2 to TRBJ2-7; a possible D gene is TRBD1 (5 bases). This CDR3 region has 13 residues. Germline V CDR1 and CDR2: SNHLY, FYNNEI. V lost 7 bases to trimming and J lost 6 bases, with 16 bases between them. CDR3: CASIGAGHGEQYF. As DNA, the CDR3 is TGTGCCAGCATAGGGGCAGGGCACGGCGAGCAGTACTTC.

The CDR3 DNA is TGTGCCAGCAGCCAAGATGCGGGAGCCGGAGGCAATGAGCAGTTCTTC. It encodes CASSQDAGAGGNEQFF. The V and J genes are TRBV4-2 and TRBJ2-1; 7 nucleotides agree with TRBD2. The V and J ends lost 0 bases and 6 bases, in that order; junction bases with no gene match: 8. Per the germline V gene, CDR1 is LGHNA and CDR2 is YNFKEQ. The length of the CDR3 is 16 residues.

The chain combines TRBV28 with TRBJ2-7; 7 bases match TRBD1. Trimming removed 7 bases from V and 0 bases from J; junction bases left unmatched: 6. CDR1 and CDR2 (germline): MDHEN, SYDVKM. The CDR3 covers 14 residues. In nucleotides, the CDR3 is TGTGCCAGCACCCTCCAGGGGGTCTCCTACGAGCAGTACTTC. Encoded protein: CASTLQGVSYEQYF.

This chain joins TRBV7-9 and TRBJ2-3; D not resolved. Between the trimmed V and J ends, which lost 2 bases and 6 bases, there was a span of 6 bases. Germline V gives CDR1 SEHNR, CDR2 FQNEAQ (reference sequence). The CDR3 extends over 12 amino acids. The CDR3 loop reads CASSLLVDTQYF. CDR3 bases: TGTGCCAGCAGCTTACTGGTGGATACGCAGTATTTT.

This chain connects TRBV25-1 to TRBJ2-1; D uncertain. The CDR3 consists of 15 residues. Germline CDR1 is MGHDK and CDR2 is SYGVNS. Deletions cut 2 bases from V and 2 bases from J, with 10 bases between. The chain's CDR3 is CASSELRSPYNEQFF. CDR3 nucleotides: TGTGCCAGCAGTGAACTCAGGTCCCCCTACAATGAGCAGTTCTTC.

A remark on this clone: Other DNA variants within this sample encode the same CDR3. The chain links TRBV28 to TRBJ1-2; D uncertain. The CDR3 spans 12 residues. V was shortened by 3 bases and J by 3 bases, with 5 bases between the two germline ends. Looked up from germline, CDR1 is MDHEN and CDR2 is SYDVKM. The CDR3 loop is CASSLSDYGYTF. CDR3 nucleotide sequence: TGTGCCAGCAGTTTGTCTGACTATGGCTACACCTTC.

V usage is TRBV11-2 and J usage is TRBJ2-1; 11 positions match TRBD2. CDR1 SGHAT and CDR2 FQNNGV come from the germline V gene. This CDR3 comprises 15 residues. V shed 6 bases, J shed 11 bases, and the junction held 12 bases outside the gene matches. This CDR3 reads CASRPTSGSPDKQFF. Written as DNA, the CDR3 is TGTGCCAGCAGGCCCACTAGCGGGAGCCCCGATAAGCAGTTCTTC.

As for this clone: Germline and junction disagree at one end, which may indicate a read error. The chain uses TRBV14 and TRBJ2-7; D ambiguous. CDR3 size: 10 residues. Looked up from germline, CDR1 is SGHDN and CDR2 is FVKESK. The CDR3 sequence: CASSHPGPPF. The DNA of the CDR3 is TGTGCCAGCAGCCATCCGGGCCCACCTTTC.

The chain employs TRBV19 and TRBJ2-7, with 8 positions matching TRBD1. CDR1 and CDR2 (germline): LNHDA, SQIVND (reference sequence). The V and J ends lost 5 bases and 5 bases, in that order; junction bases with no gene match: 14. The CDR3 length is 16 residues. The CDR3 DNA follows: TGTGCCAGTAGTCCTCGCCGGACAGGGAGCAACCACGAGCAGTACTTC. Its protein is CASSPRRTGSNHEQYF.

This chain connects TRBV2 to TRBJ2-2, with D possibly matching TRBD1 (6 bases). The CDR3 is 13 amino acids. V gave up 4 bases and J gave up 5 bases, with 8 bases separating them. Looked up from germline, CDR1 is SNHLY and CDR2 is FYNNEI. CDR3 nucleotide sequence: TGTGCCAGCAGTGTAGGGGGTACCGGGGAGCTGTTTTTT. As protein: CASSVGGTGELFF.

The sample holds a few counts of this clone. The chain has TRBV19 and TRBJ2-1; TRBD1 matches 9 bases. This CDR3 comprises 16 residues. Per the germline V gene, CDR1 is LNHDA and CDR2 is SQIVND (reference sequence). Losses at the gene ends were 6 bases for V and 0 bases for J; bases not matched to a gene: 6. CDR3 DNA: TGTGCCAGTAGGCCCGGACAGGGGAGCTCCTACAATGAGCAGTTCTTC. Protein: CASRPGQGSSYNEQFF.

The chain joins TRBV15 to TRBJ1-2; no firm D call. Germline CDR1 reads LNHNV; CDR2 reads YYDKDF (reference sequence). V lost 1 base and J 3 bases, leaving 6 bases between the germline ends. The CDR3 consists of 13 residues. The DNA of the CDR3 is TGTGCCACCAGCAGAGGCACGGACTATGGCTACACCTTC. Encoded protein: CATSRGTDYGYTF. The full variable domain, in which reference TRBV15 and TRBJ1-2 provide the parts outside the CDR3, is DAMVIQNPRYQVTQFGKPVTLSCSQTLNHNVMYWYQQKSSQAPKLLFHYYDKDFNNEADTPDNFQSRRPNTSFCFLDIRSPGLGDTAMYLCATSRGTDYGYTFGSGTRLTVV.

The V call is TRBV10-3, the J call TRBJ2-1; 7 bases align to TRBD1. Germline CDR1 is ENHRY and CDR2 is SYGVKD. This CDR3 has 14 amino acids. Germline trimming cut 6 bases from V and 2 bases from J; bases unmatched to any gene: 4. The CDR3 sequence: CAIRGDSTYNEQFF. The CDR3 region has the DNA TGTGCCATCAGGGGGGACAGTACCTACAATGAGCAGTTCTTC.

This clone appeared a single time. The rearrangement links TRBV7-6 to TRBJ2-5; 7 nucleotides align to TRBD1. The germline V gene encodes CDR1 SGHVS and CDR2 FNYEAQ. V gave up 5 bases and J gave up 4 bases; unmatched junction bases: 10. CDR3 length: 15 residues. The CDR3 sequence: CASSPRQGSRETQYF. The CDR3 bases are TGTGCCAGCAGCCCCCGACAGGGATCGCGAGAGACCCAGTACTTC.

The rearrangement joins TRBV19 to TRBJ1-4; D perhaps matches TRBD1 (5 bases). Trimming shortened V by 7 bases and J by 7 bases, and 19 bases separated the two germline ends. Germline V lookup: CDR1 LNHDA, CDR2 SQIVND (reference sequence). The CDR3 runs 15 residues. The CDR3 spells CASTKDGGGIEKLFF. The DNA for the CDR3 is TGTGCCAGTACTAAGGACGGCGGGGGTATTGAAAAACTGTTTTTT.

The chain couples TRBV10-3 to TRBJ1-5; tentative D call: TRBD1 (6 bases). The germline V and J ends were trimmed by 3 bases and 3 bases, with 18 bases remaining between them. Germline CDR1 is ENHRY and CDR2 is SYGVKD. This CDR3 is built from 17 residues. CDR3 amino acids: CAISEVGTFPLNQPQHF. CDR3 bases: TGTGCCATCAGTGAAGTAGGGACATTCCCCCTCAATCAGCCCCAGCATTTT.

V is TRBV5-1 and J is TRBJ2-3, with TRBD1 matching over 7 bases. Germline CDR1 reads SGHRS; CDR2 reads YFSETQ. After removal of 5 bases from V and 0 bases from J, the junction contained 9 bases not matched to a gene. The CDR3 is 16 amino acids. CDR3 DNA sequence: TGCGCCAGCAGTCGACAGGGAGATCCTAGCACAGATACGCAGTATTTT. It codes for CASSRQGDPSTDTQYF.

This clone was picked up one time. This rearrangement joins TRBV4-3 to TRBJ1-1; D is perhaps TRBD1 (5 bases). Germline CDR1 and CDR2: LGHNA and YSLEER. V gave up 4 bases and J gave up 5 bases, with 20 bases separating them. This CDR3 has 16 residues. CDR3 DNA: TGCGCCAGCAGCCCACCCAAGGGACGGGCGCATACTGAAGCTTTCTTT. Translated, it gives CASSPPKGRAHTEAFF.

The chain has TRBV19 and TRBJ1-1, with 8 bases fitting TRBD1. The junction had 7 bases not matched to a gene; V was cut back by 3 bases and J by 7 bases. The CDR3 covers 14 residues. The germline V gene encodes CDR1 LNHDA and CDR2 SQIVND (reference sequence). CDR3 nucleotide sequence: TGTGCCAGTAGTATCCAGGGGGCGGTCGGTGAAGCTTTCTTT. As protein: CASSIQGAVGEAFF.

The V gene is TRBV28, the J gene TRBJ2-3, with TRBD2 matching over 13 bases. The length of the CDR3 is 15 residues. CDR1 and CDR2 from the germline V gene are MDHEN and SYDVKM. The trim removed 5 bases at V and 10 bases at J, leaving 9 bases unmatched. In DNA, the CDR3 is TGTGCCAGCAGTGCGGGACTAGCGGGACGTGGGGCGCAGTATTTT. This codes for CASSAGLAGRGAQYF.

The chain links TRBV6-5 to TRBJ2-4; TRBD1 matches at 7 bases. There are 15 residues in the CDR3. The trim removed 6 bases at V and 0 bases at J, leaving 5 bases unmatched. Germline CDR1 is MNHEY and CDR2 is SVGAGI. CDR3 loop: CASRDRDLAKNIQYF. The CDR3 region has the DNA TGTGCCAGCAGAGACAGGGATCTAGCCAAAAACATTCAGTACTTC.

The J gene is TRBJ2-3, the V gene TRBV7-9, with 9 bases identical to TRBD1. Germline V gene data show CDR1 as SEHNR and CDR2 as FQNEAQ (reference sequence). V lost 5 bases, J lost 3 bases, and 9 bases stayed unmatched. The CDR3 runs to 16 residues. The CDR3 coding sequence is TGTGCCAGCAGCCGTCGACAGGGGGTAATGACAGATACGCAGTATTTT. Translated, it gives CASSRRQGVMTDTQYF.